This T cell receptor beta chain appears in the sequencing data of a study of blood T cell repertoires in COVID-19. The table lists this clone with a count of one. The protocol was immunoSEQ multiplex PCR, while the TCRdb copy is restricted to in-frame clones and leaves out a portion. The table has approximately 230,000 clones, about nine tenths seen once. The germline V gene has CDR1 LNHDA and CDR2 SQIVND (reference sequence). V lost 4 bases to trimming and J lost 5 bases, with 9 bases between them. The CDR3 has 13 residues. The source is a woman in her twenties or thirties with COVID-19, enrolled during active disease. The sequenced material came from peripheral blood. The chain is built from TRBV19 and TRBJ1-5, with a tentative D call TRBD1 (6 bases). The DNA for the CDR3 is TGTGCCAGTAGTACTCAGGGGCATCAGCCCCAGCATTTT. It encodes CASSTQGHQPQHF.